This TCR beta chain was documented in a study of OX40 agonist ivuxolimab in advanced cancers. Assay: immunoSEQ multiplex PCR; the TCRdb copy retains only in-frame clones and omits some. The table includes approximately 58,000 clones, over 75% detected once. CDR1 is SGHTA, CDR2 FQGTGA, per germline. The CDR3 is 16 amino acids. The ends lost 5 bases at V and 5 bases at J; junction bases unmatched: 10. This sequence originates from an adult with an advanced solid tumor such as melanoma, head and neck, liver or kidney cancer. This material consisted of CD4+ or CD8+ T cells sorted from blood, taken in a trial of the OX40 agonist ivuxolimab. J is TRBJ1-2 and V is TRBV7-3; 11 bases match TRBD1. CDR3 nucleotides: TGTGCCAGCAGCCCGTCTGGACAGGGGGCCGGGTATGGCTACACCTTC. This sequence encodes CASSPSGQGAGYGYTF.